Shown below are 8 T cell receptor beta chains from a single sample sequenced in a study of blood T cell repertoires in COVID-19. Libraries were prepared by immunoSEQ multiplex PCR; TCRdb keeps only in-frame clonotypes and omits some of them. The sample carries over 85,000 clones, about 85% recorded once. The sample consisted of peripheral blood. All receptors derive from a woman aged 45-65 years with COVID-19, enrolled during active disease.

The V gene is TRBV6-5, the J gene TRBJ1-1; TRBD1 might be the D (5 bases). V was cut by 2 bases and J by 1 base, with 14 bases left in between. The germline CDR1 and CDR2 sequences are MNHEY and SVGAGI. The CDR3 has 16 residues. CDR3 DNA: TGTGCCAGCAGTTACCTTCTCGGGGGACGGAACACTGAAGCTTTCTTT. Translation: CASSYLLGGRNTEAFF.

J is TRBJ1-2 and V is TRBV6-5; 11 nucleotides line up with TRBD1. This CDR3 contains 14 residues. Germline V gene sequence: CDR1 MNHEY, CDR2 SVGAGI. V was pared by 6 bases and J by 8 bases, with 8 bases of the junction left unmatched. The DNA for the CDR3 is TGTGCCAGCAGGGGACAGGGGGACGTCCTCGGCTACACCTTC. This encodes CASRGQGDVLGYTF.

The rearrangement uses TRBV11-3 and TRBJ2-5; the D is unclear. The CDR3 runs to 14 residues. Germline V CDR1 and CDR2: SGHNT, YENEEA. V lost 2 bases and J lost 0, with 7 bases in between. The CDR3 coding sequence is TGTGCCAGCAGCTTATTGGTAGACCAAGAGACCCAGTACTTC. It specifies CASSLLVDQETQYF.

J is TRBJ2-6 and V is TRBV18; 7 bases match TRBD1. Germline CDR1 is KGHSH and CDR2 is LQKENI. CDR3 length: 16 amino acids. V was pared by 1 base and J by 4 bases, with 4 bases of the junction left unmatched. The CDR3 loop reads CASSPLRGPGANVLTF. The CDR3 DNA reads TGTGCCAGCTCACCACTAAGGGGGCCGGGGGCCAACGTCCTGACTTTC. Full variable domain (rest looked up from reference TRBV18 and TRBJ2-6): NAGVMQNPRHLVRRRGQEARLRCSPMKGHSHVYWYRQLPEEGLKFMVYLQKENIIDESGMPKERFSAEFPKEGPSILRIQQVVRGDSAAYFCASSPLRGPGANVLTFGAGSRLTVL.

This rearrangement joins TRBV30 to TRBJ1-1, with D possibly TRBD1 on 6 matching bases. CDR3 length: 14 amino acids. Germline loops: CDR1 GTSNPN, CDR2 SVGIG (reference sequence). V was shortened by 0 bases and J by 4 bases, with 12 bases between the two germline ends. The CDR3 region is CAWSVGQGSTEAFF. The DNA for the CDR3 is TGTGCCTGGAGTGTTGGGCAGGGGAGCACTGAAGCTTTCTTT.

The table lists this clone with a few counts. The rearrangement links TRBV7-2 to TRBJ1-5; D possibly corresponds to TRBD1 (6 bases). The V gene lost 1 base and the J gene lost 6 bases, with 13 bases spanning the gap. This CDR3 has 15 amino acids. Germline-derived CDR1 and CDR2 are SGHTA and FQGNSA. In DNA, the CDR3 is TGTGCCAGCAGCTTAGATCAGGGGATGGGTCAGCCCCAGCATTTT. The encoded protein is CASSLDQGMGQPQHF.

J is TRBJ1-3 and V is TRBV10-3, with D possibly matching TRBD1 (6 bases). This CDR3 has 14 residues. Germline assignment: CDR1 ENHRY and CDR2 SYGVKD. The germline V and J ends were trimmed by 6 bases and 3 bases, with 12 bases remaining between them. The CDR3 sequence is CAISHTGFGNTIYF. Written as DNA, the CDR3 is TGTGCCATCAGCCACACAGGGTTTGGAAACACCATATATTTT.

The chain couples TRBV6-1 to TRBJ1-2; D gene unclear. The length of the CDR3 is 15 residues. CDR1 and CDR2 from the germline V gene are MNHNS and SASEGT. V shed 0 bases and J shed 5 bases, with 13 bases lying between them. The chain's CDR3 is CASSEAPGWVYGYTF. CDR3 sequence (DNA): TGTGCCAGCAGTGAAGCACCCGGGTGGGTTTATGGCTACACCTTC.